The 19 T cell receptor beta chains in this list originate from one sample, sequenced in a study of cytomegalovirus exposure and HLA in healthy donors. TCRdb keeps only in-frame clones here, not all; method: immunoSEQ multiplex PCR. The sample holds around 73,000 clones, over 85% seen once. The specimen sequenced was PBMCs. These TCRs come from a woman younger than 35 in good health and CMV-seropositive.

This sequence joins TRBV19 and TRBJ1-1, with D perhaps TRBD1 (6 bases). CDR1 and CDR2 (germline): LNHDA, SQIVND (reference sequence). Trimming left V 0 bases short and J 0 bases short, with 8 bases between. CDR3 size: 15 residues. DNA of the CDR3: TGTGCCAGTAGTATAGACCCAGGGGTGAACACTGAAGCTTTCTTT. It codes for CASSIDPGVNTEAFF.

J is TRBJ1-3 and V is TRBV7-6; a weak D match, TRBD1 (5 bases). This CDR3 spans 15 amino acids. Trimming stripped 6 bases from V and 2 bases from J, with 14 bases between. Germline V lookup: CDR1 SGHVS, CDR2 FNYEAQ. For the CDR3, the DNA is TGTGCCAGCAGTGCCCAGCGGGGGACTGGAAACACCATATATTTT. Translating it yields CASSAQRGTGNTIYF. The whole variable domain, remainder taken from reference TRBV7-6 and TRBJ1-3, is GAGVSQSPRYKVTKRGQDVALRCDPISGHVSLYWYRQALGQGPEFLTYFNYEAQQDKSGLPNDRFSAERPEGSISTLTIQRTEQRDSAMYRCASSAQRGTGNTIYFGEGSWLTVV.

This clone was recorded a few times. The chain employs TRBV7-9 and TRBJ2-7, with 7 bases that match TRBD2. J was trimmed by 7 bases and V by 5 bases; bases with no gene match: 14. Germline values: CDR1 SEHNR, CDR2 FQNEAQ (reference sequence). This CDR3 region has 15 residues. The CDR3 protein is CASSPASGPPGEQYF. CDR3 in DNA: TGTGCCAGCAGCCCAGCTAGCGGACCCCCGGGGGAGCAGTACTTC.

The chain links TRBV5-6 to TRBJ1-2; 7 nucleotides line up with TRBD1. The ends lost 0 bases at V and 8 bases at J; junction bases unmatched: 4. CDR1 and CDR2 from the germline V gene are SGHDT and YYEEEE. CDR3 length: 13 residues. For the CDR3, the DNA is TGTGCCAGCAGCTTGGTAGGGGGCGGCGGCTACACCTTC. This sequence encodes CASSLVGGGGYTF.

The CDR3: CSADSYGYTF. The CDR3 nucleotides read TGCAGCGCCGACTCCTATGGCTACACCTTC. The gene calls are TRBV29-1 and TRBJ1-2; no clear D. Germline CDR1 reads SQVTM; CDR2 reads ANQGSEA. The CDR3 extends over 10 amino acids. V dropped 7 bases and J dropped 4 bases, with 7 bases sitting between them. Full variable domain (outside the CDR3, taken from reference TRBV29-1 and TRBJ1-2): SAVISQKPSRDICQRGTSLTIQCQVDSQVTMMFWYRQQPGQSLTLIATANQGSEATYESGFVIDKFPISRPNLTFSTLTVSNMSPEDSSIYLCSADSYGYTFGSGTRLTVV.

The CDR3 here is CAWSLQGINYGYTF. The CDR3 DNA sequence: TGTGCCTGGAGTCTACAGGGAATTAACTATGGCTACACCTTC. This sequence joins TRBV30 and TRBJ1-2, with TRBD1 as a possible D gene (6 bases). V was trimmed by 2 bases and J by 1 base, leaving 11 bases between them. The CDR3 covers 14 residues. Germline loops: CDR1 GTSNPN, CDR2 SVGIG (reference sequence).

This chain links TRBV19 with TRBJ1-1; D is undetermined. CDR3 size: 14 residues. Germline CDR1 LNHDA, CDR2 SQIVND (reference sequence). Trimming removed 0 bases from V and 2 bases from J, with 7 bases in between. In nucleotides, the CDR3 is TGTGCCAGTAGTATAGACGGCGGAAACACTGAAGCTTTCTTT. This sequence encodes CASSIDGGNTEAFF.

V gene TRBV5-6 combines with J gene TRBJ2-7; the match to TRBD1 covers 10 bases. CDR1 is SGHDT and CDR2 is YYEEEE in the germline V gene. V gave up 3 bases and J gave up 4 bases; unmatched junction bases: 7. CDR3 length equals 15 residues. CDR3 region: CASSWPGQGGYEQYF. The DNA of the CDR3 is TGTGCCAGCAGCTGGCCTGGACAGGGGGGTTACGAGCAGTACTTC. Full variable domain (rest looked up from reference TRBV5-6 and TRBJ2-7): DAGVTQSPTHLIKTRGQQVTLRCSPKSGHDTVSWYQQALGQGPQFIFQYYEEEERQRGNFPDRFSGHQFPNYSSELNVNALLLGDSALYLCASSWPGQGGYEQYFGPGTRLTVT.

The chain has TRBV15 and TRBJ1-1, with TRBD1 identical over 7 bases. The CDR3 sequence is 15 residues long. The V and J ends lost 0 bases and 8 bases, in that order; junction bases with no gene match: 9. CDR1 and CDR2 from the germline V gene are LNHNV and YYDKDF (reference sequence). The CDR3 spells CATSRDRGQRKEAFF. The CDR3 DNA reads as TGTGCCACCAGCAGAGATAGGGGACAGAGAAAGGAAGCTTTCTTT.

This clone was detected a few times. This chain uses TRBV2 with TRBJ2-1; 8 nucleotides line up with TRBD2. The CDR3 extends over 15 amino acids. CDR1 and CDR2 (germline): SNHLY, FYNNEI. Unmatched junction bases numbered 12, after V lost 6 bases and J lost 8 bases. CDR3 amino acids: CASSPGLATRDEQFF. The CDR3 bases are TGTGCCAGCAGCCCCGGACTAGCCACAAGGGATGAGCAGTTCTTC. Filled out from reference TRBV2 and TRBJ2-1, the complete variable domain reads EPEVTQTPSHQVTQMGQEVILRCVPISNHLYFYWYRQILGQKVEFLVSFYNNEISEKSEIFDDQFSVERPDGSNFTLKIRSTKLEDSAMYFCASSPGLATRDEQFFGPGTRLTVL.

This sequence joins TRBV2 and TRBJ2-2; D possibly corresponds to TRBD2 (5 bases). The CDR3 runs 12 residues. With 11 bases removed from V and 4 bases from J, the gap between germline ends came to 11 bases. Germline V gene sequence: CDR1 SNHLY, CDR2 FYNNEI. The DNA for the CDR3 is TGTGCCGAGGAGGCGGGCACCGGGGAGCTGTTTTTT. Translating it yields CAEEAGTGELFF. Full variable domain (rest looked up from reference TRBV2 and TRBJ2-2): EPEVTQTPSHQVTQMGQEVILRCVPISNHLYFYWYRQILGQKVEFLVSFYNNEISEKSEIFDDQFSVERPDGSNFTLKIRSTKLEDSAMYFCAEEAGTGELFFGEGSRLTVL.

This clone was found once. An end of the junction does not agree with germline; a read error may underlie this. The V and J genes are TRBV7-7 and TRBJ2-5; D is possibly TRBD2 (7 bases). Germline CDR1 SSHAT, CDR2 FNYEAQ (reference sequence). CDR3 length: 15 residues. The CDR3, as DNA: TGTGCTAGCAGCTTAGATTGGGGGGGCCGAGAGACCCAGTACTTC. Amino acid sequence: CASSLDWGGRETQYF.

In nucleotides, the CDR3 is TGTGCCAGCAGCGGAAGTACAGGACAGGGGGCTGACGAGCAGTACTTC. It is translated as CASSGSTGQGADEQYF. The chain joins TRBV7-9 to TRBJ2-7; 11 nucleotides agree with TRBD1. Germline V CDR1 and CDR2: SEHNR, FQNEAQ (reference sequence). V shed 5 bases and J 5 bases; nucleotides not matched to a gene: 11. The CDR3 runs to 16 residues.

The CDR3 nucleotides are TGTGCCAGTAGCCGGGCGCCCCCGGGACAGGGGGTAGTCGGGGAGCTGTTTTTT. Translating gives CASSRAPPGQGVVGELFF. This rearrangement joins TRBV19 to TRBJ2-2, with 11 bases fitting TRBD1. Trimming took 6 bases from V and 7 from J; bases not matched to a gene: 16. The CDR3 consists of 18 residues. CDR1 LNHDA and CDR2 SQIVND come from the germline V gene (reference sequence).

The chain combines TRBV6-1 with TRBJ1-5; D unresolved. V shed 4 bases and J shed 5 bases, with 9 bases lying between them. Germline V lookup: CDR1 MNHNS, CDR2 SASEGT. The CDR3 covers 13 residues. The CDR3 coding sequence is TGTGCCAGCAGTGCTCACAGAGATCAGCCCCAGCATTTT. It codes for CASSAHRDQPQHF.

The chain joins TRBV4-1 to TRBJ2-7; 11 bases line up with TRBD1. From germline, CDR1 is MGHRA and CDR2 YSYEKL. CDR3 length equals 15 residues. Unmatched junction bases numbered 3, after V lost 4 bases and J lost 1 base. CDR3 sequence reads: CASSLGQGASYEQYF. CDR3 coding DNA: TGCGCCAGCAGCCTTGGACAGGGGGCTTCCTACGAGCAGTACTTC.

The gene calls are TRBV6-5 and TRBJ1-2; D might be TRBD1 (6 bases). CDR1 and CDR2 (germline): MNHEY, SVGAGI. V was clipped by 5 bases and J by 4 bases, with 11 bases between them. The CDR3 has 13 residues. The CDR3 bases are TGTGCCAGCAGTCCACAGGGACGCTATGGCTACACCTTC. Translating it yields CASSPQGRYGYTF.

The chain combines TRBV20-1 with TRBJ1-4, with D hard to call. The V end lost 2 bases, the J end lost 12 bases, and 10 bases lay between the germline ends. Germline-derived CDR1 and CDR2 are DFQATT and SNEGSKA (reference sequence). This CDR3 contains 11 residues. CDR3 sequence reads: CSARQARELFF. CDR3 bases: TGCAGTGCTAGACAAGCGAGGGAACTGTTTTTT.

The CDR3 loop reads CASSPVGLAGGGVYEQYF. CDR3 nucleotide sequence: TGTGCCAGCAGTCCTGTGGGACTAGCGGGAGGTGGAGTCTACGAGCAGTACTTC. This chain uses TRBV28 with TRBJ2-7, with 15 bases aligning to TRBD2. This CDR3 has 18 amino acids. After removal of 5 bases from V and 3 bases from J, the junction contained 11 bases not matched to a gene. From germline, CDR1 is MDHEN and CDR2 SYDVKM.